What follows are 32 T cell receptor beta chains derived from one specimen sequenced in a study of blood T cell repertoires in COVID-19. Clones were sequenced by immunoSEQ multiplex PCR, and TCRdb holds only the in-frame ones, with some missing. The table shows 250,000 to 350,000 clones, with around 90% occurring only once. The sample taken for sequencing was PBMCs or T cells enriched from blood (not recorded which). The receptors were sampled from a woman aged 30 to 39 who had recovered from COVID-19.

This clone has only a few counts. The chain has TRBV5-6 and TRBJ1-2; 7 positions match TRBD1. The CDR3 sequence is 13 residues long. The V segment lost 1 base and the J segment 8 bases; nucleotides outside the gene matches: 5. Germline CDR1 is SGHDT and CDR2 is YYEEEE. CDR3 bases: TGTGCCAGCAGCTTGCGCGGGACAGAGGGCTACACCTTC. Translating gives CASSLRGTEGYTF.

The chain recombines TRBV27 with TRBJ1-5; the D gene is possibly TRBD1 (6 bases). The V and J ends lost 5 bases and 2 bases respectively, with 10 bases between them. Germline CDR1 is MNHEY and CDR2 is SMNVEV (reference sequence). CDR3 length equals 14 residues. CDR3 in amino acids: CASSGYRGNQPQHF. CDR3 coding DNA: TGTGCCAGCAGTGGGTACAGGGGCAATCAGCCCCAGCATTTT.

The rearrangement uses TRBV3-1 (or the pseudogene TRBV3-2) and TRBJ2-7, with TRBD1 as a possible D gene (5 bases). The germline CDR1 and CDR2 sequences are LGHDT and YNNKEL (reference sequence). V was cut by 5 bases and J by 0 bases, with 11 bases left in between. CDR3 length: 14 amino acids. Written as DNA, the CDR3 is TGTGCCAGCAGCTGGGGCATCGACTCCTACGAGCAGTACTTC. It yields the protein CASSWGIDSYEQYF.

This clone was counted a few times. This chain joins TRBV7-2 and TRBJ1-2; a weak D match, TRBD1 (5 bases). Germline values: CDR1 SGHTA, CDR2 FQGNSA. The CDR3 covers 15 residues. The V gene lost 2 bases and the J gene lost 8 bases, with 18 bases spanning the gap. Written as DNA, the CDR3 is TGTGCCAGCAGCTTAAATCTGGGGCGGACTATGGGCTACACCTTC. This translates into CASSLNLGRTMGYTF.

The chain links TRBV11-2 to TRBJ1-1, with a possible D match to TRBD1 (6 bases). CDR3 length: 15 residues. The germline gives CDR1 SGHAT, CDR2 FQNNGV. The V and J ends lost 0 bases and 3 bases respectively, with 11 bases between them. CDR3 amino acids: CASSLEVRGDTEAFF. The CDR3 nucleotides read TGTGCCAGCAGCTTAGAGGTCAGGGGAGACACTGAAGCTTTCTTT.

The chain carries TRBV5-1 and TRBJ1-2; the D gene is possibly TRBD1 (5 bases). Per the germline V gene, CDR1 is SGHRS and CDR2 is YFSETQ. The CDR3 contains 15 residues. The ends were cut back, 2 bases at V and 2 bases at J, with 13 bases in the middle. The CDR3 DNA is TGCGCCAGCAGCTTCGACAGAATCCTCAACTATGGCTACACCTTC. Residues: CASSFDRILNYGYTF.

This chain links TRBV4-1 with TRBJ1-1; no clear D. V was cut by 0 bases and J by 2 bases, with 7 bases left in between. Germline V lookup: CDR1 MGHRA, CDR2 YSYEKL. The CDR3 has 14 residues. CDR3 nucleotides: TGCGCCAGCAGCCAAGATTCCGTAAACACTGAAGCTTTCTTT. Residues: CASSQDSVNTEAFF.

The CDR3 region has the DNA TGTGCCAGCAGCCGGGGGGCAGGAACTCTAAGTCACTATGGCTACACCTTC. The encoded protein is CASSRGAGTLSHYGYTF. The rearrangement uses TRBV7-2 and TRBJ1-2, with D tentatively TRBD1 (6 bases). The CDR3 sequence is 17 residues long. The V end lost 5 bases, the J end lost 3 bases, and 22 bases lay between the germline ends. CDR1 SGHTA and CDR2 FQGNSA come from the germline V gene.

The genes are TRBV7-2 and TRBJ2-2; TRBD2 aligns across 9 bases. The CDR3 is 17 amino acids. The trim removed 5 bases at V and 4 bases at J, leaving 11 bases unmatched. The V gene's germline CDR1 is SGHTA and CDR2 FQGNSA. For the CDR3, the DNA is TGTGCCAGCAGCCGCTACTCAGCGGGGGGTAGCACCGGGGAGCTGTTTTTT. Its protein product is CASSRYSAGGSTGELFF.

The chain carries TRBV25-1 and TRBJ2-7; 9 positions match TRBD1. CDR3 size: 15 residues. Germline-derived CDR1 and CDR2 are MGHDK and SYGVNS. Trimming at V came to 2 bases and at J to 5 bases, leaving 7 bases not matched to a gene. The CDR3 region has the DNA TGTGCCAGCAGTGAAACAGGGGGCCCTTTTGACGAGCAGTACTTC. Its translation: CASSETGGPFDEQYF.

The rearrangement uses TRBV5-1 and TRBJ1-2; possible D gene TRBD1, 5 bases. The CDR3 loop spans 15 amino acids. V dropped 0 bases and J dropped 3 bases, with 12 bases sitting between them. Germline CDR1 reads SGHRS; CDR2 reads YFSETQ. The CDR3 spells CASSLGRVGDYGYTF. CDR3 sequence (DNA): TGCGCCAGCAGCTTGGGCAGGGTGGGTGACTATGGCTACACCTTC.

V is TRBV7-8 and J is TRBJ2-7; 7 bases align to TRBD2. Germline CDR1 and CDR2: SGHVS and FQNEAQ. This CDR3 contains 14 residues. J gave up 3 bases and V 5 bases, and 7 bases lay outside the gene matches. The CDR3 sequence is CASSKDRDYYEQYF. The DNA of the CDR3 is TGTGCCAGCAGCAAAGACCGGGACTACTACGAGCAGTACTTC.

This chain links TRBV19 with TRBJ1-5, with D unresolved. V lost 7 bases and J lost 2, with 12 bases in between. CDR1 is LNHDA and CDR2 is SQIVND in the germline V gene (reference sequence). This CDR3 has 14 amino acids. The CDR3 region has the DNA TGTGCCAGTACCGAAACCCGGGGCAATCAGCCCCAGCATTTT. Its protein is CASTETRGNQPQHF.

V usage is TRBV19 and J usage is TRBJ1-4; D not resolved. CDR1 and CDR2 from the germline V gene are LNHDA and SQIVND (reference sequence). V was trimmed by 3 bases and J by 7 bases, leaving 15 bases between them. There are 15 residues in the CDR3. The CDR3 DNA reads TGTGCCAGTAGTATGTTTGGCGCGGAGAGTGAAAAACTGTTTTTT. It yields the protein CASSMFGAESEKLFF.

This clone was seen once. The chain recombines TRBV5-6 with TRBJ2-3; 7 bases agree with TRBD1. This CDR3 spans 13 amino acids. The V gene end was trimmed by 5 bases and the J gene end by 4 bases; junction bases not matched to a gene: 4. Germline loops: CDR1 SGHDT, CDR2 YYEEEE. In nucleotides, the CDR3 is TGTGCCAGCAGAGACAGGGCGGCAGATACGCAGTATTTT. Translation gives CASRDRAADTQYF.

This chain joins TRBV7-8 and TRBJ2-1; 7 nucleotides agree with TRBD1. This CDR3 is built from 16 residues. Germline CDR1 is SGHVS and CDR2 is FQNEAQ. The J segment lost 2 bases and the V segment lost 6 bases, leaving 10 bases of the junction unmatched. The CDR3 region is CASRPTLGQAYNEQFF. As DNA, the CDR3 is TGTGCCAGCAGGCCAACCCTCGGACAGGCCTACAATGAGCAGTTCTTC.

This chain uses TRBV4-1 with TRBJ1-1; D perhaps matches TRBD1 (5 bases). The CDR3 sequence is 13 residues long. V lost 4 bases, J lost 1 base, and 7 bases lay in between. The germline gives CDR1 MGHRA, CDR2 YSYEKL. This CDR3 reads CASSRDRNTEAFF. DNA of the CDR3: TGCGCCAGCAGCCGCGACAGGAACACTGAAGCTTTCTTT.

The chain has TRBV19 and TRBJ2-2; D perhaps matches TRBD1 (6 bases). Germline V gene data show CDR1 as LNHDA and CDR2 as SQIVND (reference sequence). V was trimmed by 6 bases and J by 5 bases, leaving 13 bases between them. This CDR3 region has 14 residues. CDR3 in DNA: TGTGCCAGTAGGGACAGAGGAACAACCGGGGAGCTGTTTTTT. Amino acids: CASRDRGTTGELFF.

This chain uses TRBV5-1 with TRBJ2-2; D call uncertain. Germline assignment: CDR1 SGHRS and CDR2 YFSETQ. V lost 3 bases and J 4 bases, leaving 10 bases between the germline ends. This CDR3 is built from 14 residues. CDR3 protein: CASSWSSGTGELFF. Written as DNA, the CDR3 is TGCGCCAGCAGCTGGTCCTCGGGCACCGGGGAGCTGTTTTTT.

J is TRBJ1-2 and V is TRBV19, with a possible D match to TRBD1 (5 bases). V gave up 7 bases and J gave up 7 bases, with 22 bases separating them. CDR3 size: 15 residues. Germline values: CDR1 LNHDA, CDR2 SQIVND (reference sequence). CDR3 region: CASKDNVGQPGGYTF. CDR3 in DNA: TGTGCCAGTAAGGACAATGTAGGGCAGCCGGGTGGCTACACCTTC.

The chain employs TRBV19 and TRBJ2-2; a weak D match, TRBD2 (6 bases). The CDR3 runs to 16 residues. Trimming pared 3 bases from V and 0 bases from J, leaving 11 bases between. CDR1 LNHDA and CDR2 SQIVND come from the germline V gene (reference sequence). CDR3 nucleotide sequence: TGTGCCAGTAGTATGACGCGGGGCGCGAACACCGGGGAGCTGTTTTTT. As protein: CASSMTRGANTGELFF.

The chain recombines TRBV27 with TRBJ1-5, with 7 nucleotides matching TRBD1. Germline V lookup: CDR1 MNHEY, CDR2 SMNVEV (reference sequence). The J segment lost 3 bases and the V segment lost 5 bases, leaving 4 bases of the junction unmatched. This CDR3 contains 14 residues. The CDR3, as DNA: TGTGCCAGCAGTCAAACAGGGGTCAATCAGCCCCAGCATTTT. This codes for CASSQTGVNQPQHF.

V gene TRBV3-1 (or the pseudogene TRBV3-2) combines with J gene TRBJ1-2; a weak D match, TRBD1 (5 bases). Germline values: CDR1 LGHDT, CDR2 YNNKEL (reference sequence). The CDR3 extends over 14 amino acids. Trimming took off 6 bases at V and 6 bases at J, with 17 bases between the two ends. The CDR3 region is CASSPSGGMHGYTF. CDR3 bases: TGTGCCAGCAGTCCCTCGGGGGGAATGCATGGCTACACCTTC.

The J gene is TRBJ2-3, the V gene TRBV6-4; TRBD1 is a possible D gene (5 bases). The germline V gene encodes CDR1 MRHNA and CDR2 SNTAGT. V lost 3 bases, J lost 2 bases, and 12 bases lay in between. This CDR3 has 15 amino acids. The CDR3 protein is CASSEYWGSTDTQYF. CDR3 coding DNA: TGTGCCAGCAGTGAGTACTGGGGCTCCACAGATACGCAGTATTTT.

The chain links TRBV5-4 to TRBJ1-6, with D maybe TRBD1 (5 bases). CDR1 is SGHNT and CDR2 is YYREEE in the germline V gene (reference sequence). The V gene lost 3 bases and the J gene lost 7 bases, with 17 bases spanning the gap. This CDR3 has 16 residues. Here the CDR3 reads CASSSITGRGNSPLHF. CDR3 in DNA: TGTGCCAGCAGCTCAATAACAGGACGGGGGAATTCACCCCTCCACTTT.

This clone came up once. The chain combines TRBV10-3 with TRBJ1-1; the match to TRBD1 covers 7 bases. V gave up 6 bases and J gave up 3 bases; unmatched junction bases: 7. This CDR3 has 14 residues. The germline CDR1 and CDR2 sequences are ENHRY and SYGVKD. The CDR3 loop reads CAISSRGPDTEAFF. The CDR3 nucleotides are TGTGCCATCAGCTCGAGGGGGCCGGACACTGAAGCTTTCTTT.

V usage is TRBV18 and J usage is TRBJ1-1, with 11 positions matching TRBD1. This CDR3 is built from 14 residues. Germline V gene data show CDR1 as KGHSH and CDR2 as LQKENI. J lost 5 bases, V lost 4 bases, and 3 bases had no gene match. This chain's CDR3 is CASSQDRGPTEAFF. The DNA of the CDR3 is TGTGCCAGCTCACAGGACAGGGGGCCTACTGAAGCTTTCTTT.

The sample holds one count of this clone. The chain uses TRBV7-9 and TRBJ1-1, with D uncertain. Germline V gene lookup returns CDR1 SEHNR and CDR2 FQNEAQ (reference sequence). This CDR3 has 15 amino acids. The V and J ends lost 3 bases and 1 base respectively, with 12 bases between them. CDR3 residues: CASSLAGVWNTEAFF. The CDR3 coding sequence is TGTGCCAGCAGCTTGGCGGGAGTCTGGAACACTGAAGCTTTCTTT.

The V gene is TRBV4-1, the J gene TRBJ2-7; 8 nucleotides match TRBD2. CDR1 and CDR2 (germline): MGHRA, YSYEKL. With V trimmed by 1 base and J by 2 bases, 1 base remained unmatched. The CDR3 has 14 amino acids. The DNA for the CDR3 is TGCGCCAGCAGCCAAGCGGGGGGGGCCTACGAGCAGTACTTC. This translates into CASSQAGGAYEQYF.

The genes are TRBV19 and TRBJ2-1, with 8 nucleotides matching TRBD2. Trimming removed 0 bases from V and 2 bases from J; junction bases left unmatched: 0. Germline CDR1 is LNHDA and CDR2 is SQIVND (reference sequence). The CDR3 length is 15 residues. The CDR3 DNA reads TGTGCCAGTAGTATAGACGGGGGGGCCTACAATGAGCAGTTCTTC. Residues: CASSIDGGAYNEQFF. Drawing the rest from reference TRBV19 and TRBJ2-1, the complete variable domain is DGGITQSPKYLFRKEGQNVTLSCEQNLNHDAMYWYRQDPGQGLRLIYYSQIVNDFQKGDIAEGYSVSREKKESFPLTVTSAQKNPTAFYLCASSIDGGAYNEQFFGPGTRLTVL.

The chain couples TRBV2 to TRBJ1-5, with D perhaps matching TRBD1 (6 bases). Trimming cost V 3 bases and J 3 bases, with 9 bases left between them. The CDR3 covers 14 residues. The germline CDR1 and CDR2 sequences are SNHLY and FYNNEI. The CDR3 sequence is CASSDRTVNQPQHF. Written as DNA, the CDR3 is TGTGCCAGCAGTGACCGGACAGTCAATCAGCCCCAGCATTTT.

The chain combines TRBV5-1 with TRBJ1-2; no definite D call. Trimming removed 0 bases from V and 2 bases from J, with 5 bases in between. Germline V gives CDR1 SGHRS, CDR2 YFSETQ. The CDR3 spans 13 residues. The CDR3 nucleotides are TGCGCCAGCAGCTTGGCACAGAACTATGGCTACACCTTC. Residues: CASSLAQNYGYTF.